This section outlines one TCR beta chain sequence together with its context. The germline V gene has CDR1 KGHSH and CDR2 LQKENI. Trimming cost V 0 bases and J 2 bases, with 7 bases left between them. This CDR3 is built from 15 residues. Produced via immunoSEQ multiplex PCR; TCRdb's table is partial and in-frame only. The profile shows about 220,000 clones, roughly 94% of them singletons. The data derive from a study of control samples from healthy donors and cancer patients. The sample taken for sequencing was blood. This receptor was identified in a man aged 50 to 60 in good health. This chain joins TRBV18 and TRBJ2-2; D not certain. The CDR3 DNA is TGTGCCAGCTCACCACCGGAAGGAAACACCGGGGAGCTGTTTTTT. It translates to CASSPPEGNTGELFF.